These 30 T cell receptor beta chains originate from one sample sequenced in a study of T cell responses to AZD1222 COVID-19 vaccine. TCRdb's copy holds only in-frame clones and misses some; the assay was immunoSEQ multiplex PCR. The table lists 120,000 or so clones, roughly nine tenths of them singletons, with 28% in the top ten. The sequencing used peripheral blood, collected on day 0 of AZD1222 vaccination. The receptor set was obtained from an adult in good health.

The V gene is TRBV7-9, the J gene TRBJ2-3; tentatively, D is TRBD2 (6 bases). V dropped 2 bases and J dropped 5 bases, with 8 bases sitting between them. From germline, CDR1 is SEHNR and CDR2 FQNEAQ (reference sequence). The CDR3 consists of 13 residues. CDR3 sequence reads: CASSLTGEDTQYF. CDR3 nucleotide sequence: TGTGCCAGCAGCTTAACGGGAGAAGATACGCAGTATTTT.

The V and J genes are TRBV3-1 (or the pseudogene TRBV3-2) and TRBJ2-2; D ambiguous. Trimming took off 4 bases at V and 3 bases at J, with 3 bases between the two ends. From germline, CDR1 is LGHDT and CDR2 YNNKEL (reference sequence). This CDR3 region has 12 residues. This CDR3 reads CASSPDTGELFF. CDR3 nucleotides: TGTGCCAGCAGCCCCGACACCGGGGAGCTGTTTTTT.

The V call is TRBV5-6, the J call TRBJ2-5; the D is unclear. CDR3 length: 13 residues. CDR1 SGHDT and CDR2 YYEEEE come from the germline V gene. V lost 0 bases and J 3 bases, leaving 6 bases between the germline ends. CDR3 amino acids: CASSLGAEETQYF. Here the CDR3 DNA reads TGTGCCAGCAGCTTGGGGGCGGAAGAGACCCAGTACTTC.

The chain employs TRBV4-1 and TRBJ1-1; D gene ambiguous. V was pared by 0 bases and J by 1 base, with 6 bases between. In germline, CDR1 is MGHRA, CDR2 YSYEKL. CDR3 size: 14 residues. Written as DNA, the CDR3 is TGCGCCAGCAGCCAAGATAGAGCGAACACTGAAGCTTTCTTT. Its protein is CASSQDRANTEAFF.

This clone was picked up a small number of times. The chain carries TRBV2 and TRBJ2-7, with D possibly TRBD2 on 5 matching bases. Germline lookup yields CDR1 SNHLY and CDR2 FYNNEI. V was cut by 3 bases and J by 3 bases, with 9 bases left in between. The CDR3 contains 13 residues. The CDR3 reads CASSDNGDYEQYF. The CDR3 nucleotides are TGTGCCAGCAGTGACAACGGGGACTACGAGCAGTACTTC. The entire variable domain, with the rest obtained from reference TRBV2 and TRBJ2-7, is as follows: EPEVTQTPSHQVTQMGQEVILRCVPISNHLYFYWYRQILGQKVEFLVSFYNNEISEKSEIFDDQFSVERPDGSNFTLKIRSTKLEDSAMYFCASSDNGDYEQYFGPGTRLTVT.

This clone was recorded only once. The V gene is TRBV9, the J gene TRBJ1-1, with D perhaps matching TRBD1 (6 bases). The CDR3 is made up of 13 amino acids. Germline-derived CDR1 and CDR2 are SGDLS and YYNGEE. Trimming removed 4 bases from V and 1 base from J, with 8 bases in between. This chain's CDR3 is CASSQQGNTEAFF. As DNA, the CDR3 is TGTGCCAGCAGCCAACAGGGGAACACTGAAGCTTTCTTT.

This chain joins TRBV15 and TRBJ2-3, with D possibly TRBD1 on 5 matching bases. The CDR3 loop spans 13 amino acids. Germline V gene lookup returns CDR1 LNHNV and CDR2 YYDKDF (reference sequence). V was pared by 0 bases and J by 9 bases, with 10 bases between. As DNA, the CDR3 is TGTGCCACCAGCAGAGATCTTAGGGGCACGCAGTATTTT. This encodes CATSRDLRGTQYF.

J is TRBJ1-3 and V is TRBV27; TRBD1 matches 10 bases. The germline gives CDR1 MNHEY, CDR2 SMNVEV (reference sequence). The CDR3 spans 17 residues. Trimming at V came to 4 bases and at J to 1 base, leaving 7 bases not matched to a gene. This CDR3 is CASSSGGQGISGNTIYF. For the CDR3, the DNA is TGTGCCAGCAGTTCGGGGGGACAGGGGATTTCTGGAAACACCATATATTTT.

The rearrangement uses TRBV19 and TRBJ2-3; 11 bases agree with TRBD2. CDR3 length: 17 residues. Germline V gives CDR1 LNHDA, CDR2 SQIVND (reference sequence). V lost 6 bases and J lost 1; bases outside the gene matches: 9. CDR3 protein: CASRNSGRAGGTDTQYF. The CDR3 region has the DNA TGTGCCAGTAGAAATAGCGGGAGGGCCGGCGGCACAGATACGCAGTATTTT. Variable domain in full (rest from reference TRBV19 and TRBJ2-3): DGGITQSPKYLFRKEGQNVTLSCEQNLNHDAMYWYRQDPGQGLRLIYYSQIVNDFQKGDIAEGYSVSREKKESFPLTVTSAQKNPTAFYLCASRNSGRAGGTDTQYFGPGTRLTVL.

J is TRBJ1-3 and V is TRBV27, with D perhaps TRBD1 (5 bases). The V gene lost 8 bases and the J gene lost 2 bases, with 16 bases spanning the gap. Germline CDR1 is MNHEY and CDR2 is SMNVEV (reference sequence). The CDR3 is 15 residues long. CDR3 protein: CASGTRNRAGNTIYF. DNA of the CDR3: TGTGCCAGCGGGACCAGGAATAGGGCTGGAAACACCATATATTTT.

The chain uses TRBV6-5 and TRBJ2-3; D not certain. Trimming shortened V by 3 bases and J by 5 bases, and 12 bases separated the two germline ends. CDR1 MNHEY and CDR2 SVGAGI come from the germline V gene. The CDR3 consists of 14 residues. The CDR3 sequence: CASSYPGPGDTQYF. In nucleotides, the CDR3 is TGTGCCAGCAGTTATCCCGGACCGGGAGATACGCAGTATTTT.

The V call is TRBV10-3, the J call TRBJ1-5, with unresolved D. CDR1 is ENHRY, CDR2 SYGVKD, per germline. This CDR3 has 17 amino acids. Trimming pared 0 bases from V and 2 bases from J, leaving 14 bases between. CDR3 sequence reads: CAISESHGEIGNQPQHF. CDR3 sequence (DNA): TGTGCCATCAGTGAGTCACATGGGGAAATAGGCAATCAGCCCCAGCATTTT.

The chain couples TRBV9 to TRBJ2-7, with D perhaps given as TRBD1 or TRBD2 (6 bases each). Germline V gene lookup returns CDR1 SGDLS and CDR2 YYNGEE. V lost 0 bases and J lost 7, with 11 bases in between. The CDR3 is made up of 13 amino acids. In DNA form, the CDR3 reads TGTGCCAGCAGCGTAGTACAGGGAGGAGAGCAGTACTTC. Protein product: CASSVVQGGEQYF.

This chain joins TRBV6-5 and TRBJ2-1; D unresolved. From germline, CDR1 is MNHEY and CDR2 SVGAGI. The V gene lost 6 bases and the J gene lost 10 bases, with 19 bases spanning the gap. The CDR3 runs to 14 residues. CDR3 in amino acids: CASRLSGPGREQFF. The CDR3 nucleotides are TGTGCCAGCAGACTATCGGGCCCCGGCCGGGAGCAGTTCTTC.

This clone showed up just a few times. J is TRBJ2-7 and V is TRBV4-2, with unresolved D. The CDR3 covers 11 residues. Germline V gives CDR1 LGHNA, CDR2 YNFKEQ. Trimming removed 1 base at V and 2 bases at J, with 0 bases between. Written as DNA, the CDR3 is TGTGCCAGCAGCCAAGCCTACGAGCAGTACTTC. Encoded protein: CASSQAYEQYF.

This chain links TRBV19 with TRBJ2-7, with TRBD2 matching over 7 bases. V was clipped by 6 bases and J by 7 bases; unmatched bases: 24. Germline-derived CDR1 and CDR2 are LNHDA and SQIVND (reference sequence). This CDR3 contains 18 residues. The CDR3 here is CASRPAPSNGRTVREQYF. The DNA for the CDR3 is TGTGCCAGTAGGCCCGCCCCGTCGAACGGGAGGACCGTTCGGGAGCAGTACTTC.

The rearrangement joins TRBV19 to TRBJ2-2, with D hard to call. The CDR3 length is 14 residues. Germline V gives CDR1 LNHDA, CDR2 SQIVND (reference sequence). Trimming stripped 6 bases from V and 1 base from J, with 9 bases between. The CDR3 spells CASRKEWNTGELFF. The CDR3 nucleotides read TGTGCCAGTAGGAAGGAGTGGAACACCGGGGAGCTGTTTTTT.

The CDR3, as DNA: TGCAGTGCGGGAGGACAGAGCTACACCTTC. It encodes CSAGGQSYTF. The V call is TRBV20-1, the J call TRBJ1-2; the D gene is possibly TRBD1 (6 bases). Trimming took 6 bases from V and 9 from J, leaving 11 bases between them. The CDR3 has 10 residues. Per germline, CDR1 DFQATT and CDR2 SNEGSKA (reference sequence).

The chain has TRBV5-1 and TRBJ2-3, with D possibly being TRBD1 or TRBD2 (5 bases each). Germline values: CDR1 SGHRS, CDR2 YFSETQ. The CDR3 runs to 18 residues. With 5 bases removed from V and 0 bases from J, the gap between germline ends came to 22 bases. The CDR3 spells CASRGSPGPLISTDTQYF. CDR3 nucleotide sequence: TGCGCCAGCAGGGGGAGCCCGGGACCCCTTATCAGCACAGATACGCAGTATTTT.

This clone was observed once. The CDR3 region is CASSHGQGGYTQYF. CDR3 nucleotides: TGTGCCAGCAGCCATGGACAGGGGGGATATACGCAGTATTTT. This rearrangement joins TRBV3-1 (or the pseudogene TRBV3-2) to TRBJ2-3; 10 bases match TRBD1. Germline CDR1 and CDR2: LGHDT and YNNKEL (reference sequence). Germline trimming cut 3 bases from V and 7 bases from J; bases unmatched to any gene: 4. This CDR3 spans 14 amino acids.

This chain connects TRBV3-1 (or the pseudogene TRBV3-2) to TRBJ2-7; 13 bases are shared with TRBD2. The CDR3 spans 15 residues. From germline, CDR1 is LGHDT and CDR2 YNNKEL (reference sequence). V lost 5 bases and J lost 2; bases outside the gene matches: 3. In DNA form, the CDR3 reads TGTGCCAGCAGCGCCGGGACTAGCGGGACCTACGAGCAGTACTTC. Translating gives CASSAGTSGTYEQYF.

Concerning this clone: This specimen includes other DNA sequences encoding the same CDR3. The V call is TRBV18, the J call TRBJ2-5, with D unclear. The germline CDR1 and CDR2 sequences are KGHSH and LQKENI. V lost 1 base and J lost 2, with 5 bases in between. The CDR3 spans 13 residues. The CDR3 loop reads CASSPQGQETQYF. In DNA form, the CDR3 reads TGTGCCAGCTCACCACAAGGACAAGAGACCCAGTACTTC. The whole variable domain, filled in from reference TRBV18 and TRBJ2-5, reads NAGVMQNPRHLVRRRGQEARLRCSPMKGHSHVYWYRQLPEEGLKFMVYLQKENIIDESGMPKERFSAEFPKEGPSILRIQQVVRGDSAAYFCASSPQGQETQYFGPGTRLLVL.

The CDR3 DNA reads TGTGCCAGCAGCATGGGGACTGCGCAGTACTTC. Residues: CASSMGTAQYF. The chain couples TRBV11-2 to TRBJ2-7, with a weak D call TRBD2 (6 bases). V gave up 5 bases and J gave up 9 bases, with 11 bases separating them. Germline assignment: CDR1 SGHAT and CDR2 FQNNGV. The CDR3 is 11 residues long.

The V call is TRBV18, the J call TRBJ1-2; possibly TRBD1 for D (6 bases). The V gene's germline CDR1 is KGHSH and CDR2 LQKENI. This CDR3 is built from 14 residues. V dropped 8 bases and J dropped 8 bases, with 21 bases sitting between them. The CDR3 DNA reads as TGTGCCAGCACAGGGACCGAACGTAAGGAAGGCTACACCTTC. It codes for CASTGTERKEGYTF.

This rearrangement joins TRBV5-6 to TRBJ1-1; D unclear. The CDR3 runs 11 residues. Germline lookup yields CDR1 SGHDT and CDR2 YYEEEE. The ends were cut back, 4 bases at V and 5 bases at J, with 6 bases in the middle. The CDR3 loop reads CASSRDTEAFF. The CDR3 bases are TGTGCCAGCAGCAGGGATACTGAAGCTTTCTTT.

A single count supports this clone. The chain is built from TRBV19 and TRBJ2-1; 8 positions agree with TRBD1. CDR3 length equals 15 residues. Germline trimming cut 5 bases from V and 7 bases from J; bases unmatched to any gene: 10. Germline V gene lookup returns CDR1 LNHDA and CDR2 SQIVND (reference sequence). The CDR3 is CASSPDRGDRNEQFF. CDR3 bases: TGTGCCAGTAGTCCTGACAGGGGCGACCGTAATGAGCAGTTCTTC.

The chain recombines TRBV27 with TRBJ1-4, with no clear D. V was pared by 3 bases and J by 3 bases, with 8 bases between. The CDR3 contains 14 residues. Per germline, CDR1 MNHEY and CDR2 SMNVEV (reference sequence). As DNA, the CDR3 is TGTGCCAGCAGTTTTGCGGGAGCTAATGAAAAACTGTTTTTT. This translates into CASSFAGANEKLFF.

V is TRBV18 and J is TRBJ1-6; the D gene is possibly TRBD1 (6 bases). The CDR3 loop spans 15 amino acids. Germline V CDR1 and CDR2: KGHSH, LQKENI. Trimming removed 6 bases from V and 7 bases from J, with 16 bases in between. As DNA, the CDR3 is TGTGCCAGCTCCCGAACTGGGCAGGGGAATTCACCCCTCCACTTT. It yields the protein CASSRTGQGNSPLHF. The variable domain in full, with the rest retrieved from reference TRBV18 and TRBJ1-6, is NAGVMQNPRHLVRRRGQEARLRCSPMKGHSHVYWYRQLPEEGLKFMVYLQKENIIDESGMPKERFSAEFPKEGPSILRIQQVVRGDSAAYFCASSRTGQGNSPLHFGNGTRLTVT.

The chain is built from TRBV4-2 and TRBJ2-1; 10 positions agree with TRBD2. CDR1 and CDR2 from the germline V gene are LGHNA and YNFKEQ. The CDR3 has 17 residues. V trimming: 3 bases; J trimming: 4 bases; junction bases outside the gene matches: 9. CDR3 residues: CASSQEGSSGGYNEQFF. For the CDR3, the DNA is TGTGCCAGCAGCCAGGAGGGTTCTAGCGGGGGATACAATGAGCAGTTCTTC.

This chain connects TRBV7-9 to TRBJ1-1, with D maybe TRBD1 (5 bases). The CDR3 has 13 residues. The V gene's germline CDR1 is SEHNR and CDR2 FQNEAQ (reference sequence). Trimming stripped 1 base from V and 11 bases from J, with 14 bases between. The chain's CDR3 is CASSLGQGAEAFF. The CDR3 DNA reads TGTGCCAGCAGCTTAGGTCAGGGAGCGGAGGCTTTCTTT.